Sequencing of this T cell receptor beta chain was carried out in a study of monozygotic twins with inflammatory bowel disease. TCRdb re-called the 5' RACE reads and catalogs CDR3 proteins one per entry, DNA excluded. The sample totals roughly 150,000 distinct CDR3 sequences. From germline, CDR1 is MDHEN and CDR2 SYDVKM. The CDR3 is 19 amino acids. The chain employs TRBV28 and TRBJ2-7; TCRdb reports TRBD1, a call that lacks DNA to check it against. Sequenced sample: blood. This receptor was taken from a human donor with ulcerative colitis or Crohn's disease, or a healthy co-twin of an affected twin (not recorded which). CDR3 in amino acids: CASSFNQITRTGRLHEQYF.